Only one count was recorded for the clone carrying this T cell receptor beta chain. Profiling relied on immunoSEQ multiplex PCR, and the TCRdb table lists in-frame clones only, not all of them. The sample yields 400,000 to 450,000 clones, roughly nine tenths seen once. The sample belongs to a study of blood T cell repertoires in COVID-19. Material for sequencing was PBMCs or T cells enriched from blood (not recorded which). This TCR was recovered from a man in his thirties or forties who had recovered from COVID-19.

DNA of the CDR3: TGCAGCGCCGTGGGACTGACCTCTGGAAACACCATATATTTT. This encodes CSAVGLTSGNTIYF. The V gene is TRBV29-1, the J gene TRBJ1-3, with a weak D call TRBD1 (5 bases). The CDR3 runs 14 residues. Per the germline V gene, CDR1 is SQVTM and CDR2 is ANQGSEA. V was shortened by 7 bases and J by 0 bases, with 13 bases between the two germline ends.